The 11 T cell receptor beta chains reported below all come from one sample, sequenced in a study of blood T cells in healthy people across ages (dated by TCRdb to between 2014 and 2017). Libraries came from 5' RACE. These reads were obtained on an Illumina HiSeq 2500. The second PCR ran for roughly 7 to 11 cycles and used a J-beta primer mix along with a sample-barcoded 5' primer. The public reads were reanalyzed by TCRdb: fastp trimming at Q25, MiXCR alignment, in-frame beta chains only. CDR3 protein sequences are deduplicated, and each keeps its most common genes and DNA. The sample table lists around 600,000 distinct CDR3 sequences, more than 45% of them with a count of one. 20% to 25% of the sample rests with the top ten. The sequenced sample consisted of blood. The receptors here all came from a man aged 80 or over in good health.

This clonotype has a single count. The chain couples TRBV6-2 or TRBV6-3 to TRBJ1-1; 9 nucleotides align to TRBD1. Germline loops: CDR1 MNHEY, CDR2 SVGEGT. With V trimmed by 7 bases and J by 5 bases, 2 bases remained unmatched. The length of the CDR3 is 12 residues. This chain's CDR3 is CASTGTGTEAFF. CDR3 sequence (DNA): TGTGCCAGCACCGGGACAGGGACTGAAGCTTTCTTT.

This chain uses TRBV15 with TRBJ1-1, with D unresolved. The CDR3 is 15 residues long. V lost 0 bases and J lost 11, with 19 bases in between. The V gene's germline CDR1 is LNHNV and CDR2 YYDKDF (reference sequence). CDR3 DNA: TGTGCCACCAGCAGAGATCTTGAGCAGCTCAAAGGGGCTTTCTTT. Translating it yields CATSRDLEQLKGAFF.

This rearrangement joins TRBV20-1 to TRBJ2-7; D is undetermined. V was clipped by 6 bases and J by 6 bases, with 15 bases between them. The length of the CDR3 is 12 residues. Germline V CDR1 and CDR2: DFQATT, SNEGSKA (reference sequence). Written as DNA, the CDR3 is TGCAGTGCGGATACCCCTTACGGCGAGCAGTACTTC. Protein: CSADTPYGEQYF.

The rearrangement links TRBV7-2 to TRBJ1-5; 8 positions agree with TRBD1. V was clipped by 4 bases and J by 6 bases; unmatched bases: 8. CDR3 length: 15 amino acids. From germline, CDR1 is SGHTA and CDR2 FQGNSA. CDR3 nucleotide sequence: TGTGCCAGCAGCTCCCACAGGGGGGGTAGTCAGCCCCAGCATTTT. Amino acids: CASSSHRGGSQPQHF.

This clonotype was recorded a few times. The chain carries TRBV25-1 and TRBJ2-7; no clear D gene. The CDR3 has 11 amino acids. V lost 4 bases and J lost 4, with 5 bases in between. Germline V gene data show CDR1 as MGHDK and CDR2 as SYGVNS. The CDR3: CASSVNYEQYF. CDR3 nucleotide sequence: TGTGCCAGCAGTGTAAATTACGAGCAGTACTTC.

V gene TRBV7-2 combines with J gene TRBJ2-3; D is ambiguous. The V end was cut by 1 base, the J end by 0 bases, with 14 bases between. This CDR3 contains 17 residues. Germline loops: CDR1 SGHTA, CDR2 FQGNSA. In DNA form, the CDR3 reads TGTGCCAGCAGCTTAGTCTCCAGCTTGTTGAGCACAGATACGCAGTATTTT. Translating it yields CASSLVSSLLSTDTQYF.

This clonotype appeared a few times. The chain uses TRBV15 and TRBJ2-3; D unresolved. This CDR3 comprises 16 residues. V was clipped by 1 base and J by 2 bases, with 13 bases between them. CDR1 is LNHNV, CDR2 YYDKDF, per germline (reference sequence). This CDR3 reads CATSRVQSLSTDTQYF. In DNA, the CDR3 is TGTGCCACCAGCAGAGTTCAGAGCCTGTCCACAGATACGCAGTATTTT.

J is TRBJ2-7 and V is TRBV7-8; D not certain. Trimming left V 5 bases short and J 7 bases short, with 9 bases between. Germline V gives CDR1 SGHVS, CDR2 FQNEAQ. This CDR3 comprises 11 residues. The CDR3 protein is CASSATDEQYF. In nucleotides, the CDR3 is TGTGCCAGCAGCGCCACGGATGAGCAGTACTTC. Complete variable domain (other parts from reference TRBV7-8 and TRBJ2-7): GAGVSQSPRYKVAKRGQDVALRCDPISGHVSLFWYQQALGQGPEFLTYFQNEAQLDKSGLPSDRFFAERPEGSVSTLKIQRTQQEDSAVYLCASSATDEQYFGPGTRLTVT.

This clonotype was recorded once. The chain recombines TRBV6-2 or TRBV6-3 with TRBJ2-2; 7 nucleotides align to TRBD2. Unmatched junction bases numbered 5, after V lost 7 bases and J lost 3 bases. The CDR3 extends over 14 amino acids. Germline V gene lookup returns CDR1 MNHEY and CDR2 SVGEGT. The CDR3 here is CASTPGLHTGELFF. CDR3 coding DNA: TGTGCCAGCACCCCGGGACTACACACCGGGGAGCTGTTTTTT.

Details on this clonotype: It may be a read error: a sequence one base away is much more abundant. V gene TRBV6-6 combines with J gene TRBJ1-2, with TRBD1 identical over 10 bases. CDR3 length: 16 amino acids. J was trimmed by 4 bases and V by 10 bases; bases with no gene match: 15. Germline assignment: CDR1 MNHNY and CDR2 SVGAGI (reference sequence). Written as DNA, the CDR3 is TGTGCCAACAGACTCACCGGGACAGGGGCCTCCTATGGCTACACCTTC. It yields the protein CANRLTGTGASYGYTF.

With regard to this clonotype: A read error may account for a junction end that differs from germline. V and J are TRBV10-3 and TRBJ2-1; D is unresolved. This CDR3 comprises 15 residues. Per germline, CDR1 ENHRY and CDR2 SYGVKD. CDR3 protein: CAISESQVLYNEQFF. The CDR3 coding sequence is TGCGCCATCAGTGAGTCTCAGGTTCTCTACAATGAGCAGTTCTTC.